Listed here are 25 T cell receptor beta chains from one sample, sequenced in a study of T cells in Graves' hyperthyroidism and ophthalmopathy. Researchers amplified the TCR beta CDR3 regions from RNA transcripts. During a first-round RT-PCR of the TCR CDR3, the HTBI primer set was used. TCRdb re-called the multiplex PCR reads through MiXCR, storing one row per CDR3 protein. Among 250,000 to 300,000 distinct CDR3 sequences listed, 13% were seen once. The sequenced sample consisted of blood. These receptor sequences come from a woman aged 30 to 39 with Graves' hyperthyroidism that later progressed to Graves' ophthalmopathy.

J is TRBJ1-6 and V is TRBV20-1; 12 bases are shared with TRBD1. In germline, CDR1 is DFQATT, CDR2 SNEGSKA (reference sequence). V shed 3 bases and J 9 bases; nucleotides not matched to a gene: 9. The CDR3 is 16 amino acids. CDR3 sequence (DNA): TGCAGTGCTAGTGCGACCGGGACAGGGGGCGGTTCACCCCTCCACTTT. As protein: CSASATGTGGGSPLHF.

The gene calls are TRBV6-1 and TRBJ1-6; 7 positions match TRBD1. The V gene end was trimmed by 3 bases and the J gene end by 7 bases; junction bases not matched to a gene: 9. CDR3 size: 16 residues. Germline-derived CDR1 and CDR2 are MNHNS and SASEGT. This CDR3 reads CASSERRGTVNSPLHF. The CDR3 nucleotides are TGTGCCAGCAGTGAGAGAAGGGGGACAGTCAATTCACCCCTCCACTTT.

The V gene is TRBV7-9, the J gene TRBJ2-3; TRBD2 matches at 15 bases. The V gene end was trimmed by 5 bases and the J gene end by 5 bases; junction bases not matched to a gene: 8. The CDR3 sequence is 17 residues long. From germline, CDR1 is SEHNR and CDR2 FQNEAQ (reference sequence). The CDR3 here is CASSQGLAGGPQDTQYF. The CDR3 region has the DNA TGTGCCAGCAGCCAAGGACTAGCGGGAGGGCCTCAAGATACGCAGTATTTT.

The rearrangement links TRBV24-1 to TRBJ2-3, with D possibly called TRBD1 or TRBD2 (6 bases each). V shed 9 bases and J shed 2 bases, with 14 bases lying between them. Germline values: CDR1 KGHDR, CDR2 SFDVKD. This CDR3 is 14 amino acids long. Here the CDR3 DNA reads TGTGCCACCGGACAGTGGGACTTCACAGATACGCAGTATTTT. Residues: CATGQWDFTDTQYF.

The chain recombines TRBV27 with TRBJ2-1; 7 bases agree with TRBD1. Germline CDR1 MNHEY, CDR2 SMNVEV (reference sequence). CDR3 length: 13 residues. The V segment lost 9 bases and the J segment 3 bases; nucleotides outside the gene matches: 5. The CDR3 sequence: CASAWDSYNEQFF. CDR3 nucleotides: TGTGCCAGTGCATGGGACAGCTACAATGAGCAGTTCTTC.

This chain connects TRBV5-4 to TRBJ2-7; 9 bases align to TRBD2. CDR1 and CDR2 (germline): SGHNT, YYREEE (reference sequence). CDR3 length: 16 amino acids. Germline trimming cut 1 base from V and 2 bases from J; bases unmatched to any gene: 7. The CDR3 coding sequence is TGTGCCAGCAGCTTGCGGCTAGCGGGACGCCCCTACGAGCAGTACTTC. Its protein product is CASSLRLAGRPYEQYF.

This clonotype was seen at least ten times. This chain joins TRBV5-1 and TRBJ2-7; TRBD2 matches at 7 bases. The germline gives CDR1 SGHRS, CDR2 YFSETQ. Losses at the gene ends were 0 bases for V and 6 bases for J; bases not matched to a gene: 6. This CDR3 has 14 residues. This CDR3 is CASSLGGGGSEQYF. The CDR3 DNA is TGCGCCAGCAGCTTGGGCGGCGGGGGAAGCGAGCAGTACTTC.

This clonotype has a count of ten or more. The rearrangement links TRBV6-2 or TRBV6-3 to TRBJ2-7; TRBD1 aligns across 7 bases. Losses at the gene ends were 5 bases for V and 2 bases for J; bases not matched to a gene: 9. CDR1 MNHEY and CDR2 SVGEGT come from the germline V gene. This CDR3 region has 15 residues. The CDR3 sequence is CASSRTGGEAYEQYF. The DNA of the CDR3 is TGTGCCAGCAGTCGGACAGGTGGGGAAGCCTACGAGCAGTACTTC.

This clonotype was counted at least ten times. The chain is built from TRBV7-9 and TRBJ2-4; 7 bases match TRBD1. The CDR3 consists of 13 residues. J gave up 5 bases and V 5 bases, and 3 bases lay outside the gene matches. From germline, CDR1 is SEHNR and CDR2 FQNEAQ (reference sequence). The CDR3 DNA is TGTGCCAGCAGCAAGGGGGCCGAAAACATTCAGTACTTC. Its protein is CASSKGAENIQYF.

The genes are TRBV12-3 or TRBV12-4 and TRBJ2-2; 12 bases are a match to TRBD1. Losses at the gene ends were 6 bases for V and 7 bases for J; bases not matched to a gene: 6. CDR3 length equals 15 residues. The CDR3 sequence: CASRGTGGIGGELFF. For the CDR3, the DNA is TGTGCCAGCAGGGGGACAGGGGGCATAGGCGGGGAGCTGTTTTTT.

This clonotype appeared a few times. The J gene is TRBJ2-4, the V gene TRBV28; 10 bases align to TRBD1. Germline CDR1 is MDHEN and CDR2 is SYDVKM. Trimming removed 5 bases from V and 2 bases from J; junction bases left unmatched: 3. This CDR3 is built from 15 residues. This CDR3 reads CASSPGQGTKNIQYF. CDR3 DNA: TGTGCCAGCAGTCCGGGACAGGGGACCAAAAACATTCAGTACTTC. Complete variable domain (other parts from reference TRBV28 and TRBJ2-4): DVKVTQSSRYLVKRTGEKVFLECVQDMDHENMFWYRQDPGLGLRLIYFSYDVKMKEKGDIPEGYSVSREKKERFSLILESASTNQTSMYLCASSPGQGTKNIQYFGAGTRLSVL.

The V call is TRBV6-1, the J call TRBJ1-2; D is undetermined. CDR3 length: 13 residues. Trimming removed 8 bases from V and 1 base from J, with 11 bases in between. Germline V gene lookup returns CDR1 MNHNS and CDR2 SASEGT. The CDR3 spells CASRALYNYGYTF. The CDR3 DNA is TGTGCCAGCCGGGCATTATATAACTATGGCTACACCTTC.

This clonotype was picked up a small number of times. J is TRBJ2-5 and V is TRBV7-6, with TRBD1 matching over 10 bases. Looked up from germline, CDR1 is SGHVS and CDR2 is FNYEAQ. The CDR3 runs to 14 residues. The trim removed 4 bases at V and 5 bases at J, leaving 4 bases unmatched. The CDR3, as DNA: TGTGCCAGCAGCTCGACAGGGGGCGCGGAGACCCAGTACTTC. It specifies CASSSTGGAETQYF.

The CDR3 is CASSQGLGAKNIQYF. CDR3 coding DNA: TGTGCCAGCAGCCAAGGACTAGGAGCCAAAAACATTCAGTACTTC. The genes are TRBV14 and TRBJ2-4, with D perhaps matching TRBD2 (6 bases). Germline V gene data show CDR1 as SGHDN and CDR2 as FVKESK. The length of the CDR3 is 15 residues. With 1 base removed from V and 0 bases from J, the gap between germline ends came to 7 bases.

This clonotype has at least ten counts. The chain carries TRBV5-1 and TRBJ2-3, with D uncertain. V was trimmed by 3 bases and J by 2 bases, leaving 13 bases between them. Germline V gene lookup returns CDR1 SGHRS and CDR2 YFSETQ. This CDR3 is built from 15 residues. The CDR3 nucleotides read TGCGCCAGCAGCTCCCCCGGATCTGACACAGATACGCAGTATTTT. Residues: CASSSPGSDTDTQYF.

This clonotype appeared a few times. The chain employs TRBV18 and TRBJ2-1, with 11 bases fitting TRBD2. The CDR3 covers 15 residues. Germline V gives CDR1 KGHSH, CDR2 LQKENI. V gave up 0 bases and J gave up 11 bases; unmatched junction bases: 6. The DNA of the CDR3 is TGTGCCAGCTCACCACCCGGGACTAGCGGTAATCAGCAGTTCTTC. As protein: CASSPPGTSGNQQFF. The full variable domain, its missing parts supplied by reference TRBV18 and TRBJ2-1, is NAGVMQNPRHLVRRRGQEARLRCSPMKGHSHVYWYRQLPEEGLKFMVYLQKENIIDESGMPKERFSAEFPKEGPSILRIQQVVRGDSAAYFCASSPPGTSGNQQFFGPGTRLTVL.

This clonotype came up a few times. This chain uses TRBV7-9 with TRBJ2-1; D is unclear. V lost 3 bases and J 3 bases, leaving 9 bases between the germline ends. Germline CDR1 is SEHNR and CDR2 is FQNEAQ (reference sequence). This CDR3 spans 14 amino acids. The CDR3 is CASSFTDYYNEQFF. CDR3 DNA sequence: TGTGCCAGCAGCTTTACGGATTACTACAATGAGCAGTTCTTC.

This clonotype was detected a few times. The V and J genes are TRBV20-1 and TRBJ2-7, with 12 bases lining up with TRBD2. The CDR3 totals 13 residues. V was pared by 6 bases and J by 3 bases, with 3 bases of the junction left unmatched. From germline, CDR1 is DFQATT and CDR2 SNEGSKA (reference sequence). The CDR3 DNA follows: TGCAGTGCGCAACTAGCGGGAGGCTACGAGCAGTACTTC. It is translated as CSAQLAGGYEQYF.

This clonotype was observed at least ten times. This chain connects TRBV7-2 to TRBJ2-5; TRBD2 matches at 12 bases. The CDR3 spans 16 residues. The germline V gene has CDR1 SGHTA and CDR2 FQGNSA. V lost 6 bases, J lost 1 base, and 6 bases stayed unmatched. CDR3 sequence: CASRPLAGGLQETQYF. The CDR3 coding sequence is TGTGCCAGCAGACCTCTAGCGGGAGGGCTCCAAGAGACCCAGTACTTC.

This chain connects TRBV6-1 to TRBJ2-7, with 8 nucleotides matching TRBD1. V shed 5 bases, J shed 4 bases, and the junction held 7 bases outside the gene matches. Per germline, CDR1 MNHNS and CDR2 SASEGT. The CDR3 consists of 14 residues. The CDR3 DNA reads TGTGCCAGCAGTCTAATCAGGGGGCAGTACGAGCAGTACTTC. This codes for CASSLIRGQYEQYF.

This clonotype was detected only once. The chain recombines TRBV2 with TRBJ1-4, with TRBD1 as a possible D gene (5 bases). Trimming removed 5 bases from V and 6 bases from J, with 13 bases in between. This CDR3 is 14 amino acids long. Germline V lookup: CDR1 SNHLY, CDR2 FYNNEI. This CDR3 reads CASSLDRYDEKLFF. The CDR3 nucleotides read TGTGCCAGCAGTCTAGACAGATACGATGAAAAACTGTTTTTT.

At least ten counts were recorded for this clonotype. V is TRBV27 and J is TRBJ1-2; 8 nucleotides match TRBD1. Trimming took 5 bases from V and 0 from J; bases not matched to a gene: 14. The CDR3 is 18 residues long. The V gene's germline CDR1 is MNHEY and CDR2 SMNVEV (reference sequence). CDR3 protein: CASSTHNPTGGTNYGYTF. For the CDR3, the DNA is TGTGCCAGCAGTACTCATAACCCTACAGGGGGAACTAACTATGGCTACACCTTC.

The chain couples TRBV20-1 to TRBJ2-7; 9 positions match TRBD1. The CDR3 is 13 residues long. V was clipped by 5 bases and J by 3 bases; unmatched bases: 5. Germline V CDR1 and CDR2: DFQATT, SNEGSKA (reference sequence). In DNA form, the CDR3 reads TGCAGTGCTGACAGGGGGTCCAGCTACGAGCAGTACTTC. It translates to CSADRGSSYEQYF.

There are many counts of this clonotype. J is TRBJ1-2 and V is TRBV27; D is undetermined. CDR3 size: 14 residues. Germline lookup yields CDR1 MNHEY and CDR2 SMNVEV (reference sequence). Trimming shortened V by 6 bases and J by 7 bases, and 18 bases separated the two germline ends. The CDR3 sequence: CASSLSRTLPGYTF. CDR3 bases: TGTGCCAGCAGCCTAAGTCGGACTTTACCTGGCTACACCTTC.

The J gene is TRBJ2-5, the V gene TRBV28; 9 bases map to TRBD1. The CDR3 covers 13 residues. V lost 4 bases, J lost 7 bases, and 4 bases stayed unmatched. Germline V gives CDR1 MDHEN, CDR2 SYDVKM. CDR3 loop: CASSSPGQGTQYF. CDR3 in DNA: TGTGCCAGCAGTTCCCCGGGACAGGGGACCCAGTACTTC.